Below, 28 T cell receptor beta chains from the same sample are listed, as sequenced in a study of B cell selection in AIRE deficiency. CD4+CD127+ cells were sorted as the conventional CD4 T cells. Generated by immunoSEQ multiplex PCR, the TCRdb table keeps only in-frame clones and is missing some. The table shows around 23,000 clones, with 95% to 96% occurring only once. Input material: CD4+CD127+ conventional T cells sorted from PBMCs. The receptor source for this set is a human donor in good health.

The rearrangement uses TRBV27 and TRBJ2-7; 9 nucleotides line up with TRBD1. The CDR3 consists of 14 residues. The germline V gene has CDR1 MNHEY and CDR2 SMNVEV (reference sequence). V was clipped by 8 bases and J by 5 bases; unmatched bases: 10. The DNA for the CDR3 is TGTGCCAGCCCGGTTGGACAGGGGCCCCACGAGCAGTACTTC. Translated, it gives CASPVGQGPHEQYF.

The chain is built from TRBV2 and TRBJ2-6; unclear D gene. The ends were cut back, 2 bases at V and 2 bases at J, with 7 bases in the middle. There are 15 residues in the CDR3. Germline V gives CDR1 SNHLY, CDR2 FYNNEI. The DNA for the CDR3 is TGTGCCAGCAGTGAAATGCGACCTGGGGCCAACGTCCTGACTTTC. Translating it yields CASSEMRPGANVLTF.

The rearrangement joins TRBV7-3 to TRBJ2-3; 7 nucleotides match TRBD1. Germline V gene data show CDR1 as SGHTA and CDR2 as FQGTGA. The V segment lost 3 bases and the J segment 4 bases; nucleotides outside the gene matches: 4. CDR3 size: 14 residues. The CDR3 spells CASSLTGSADTQYF. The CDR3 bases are TGTGCCAGCAGCTTGACAGGGTCCGCAGATACGCAGTATTTT.

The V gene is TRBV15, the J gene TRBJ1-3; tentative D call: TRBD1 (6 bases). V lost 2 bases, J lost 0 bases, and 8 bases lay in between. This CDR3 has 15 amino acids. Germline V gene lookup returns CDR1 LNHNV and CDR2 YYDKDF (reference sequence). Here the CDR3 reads CATSRTGFSGNTIYF. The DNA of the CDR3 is TGTGCCACCAGCAGAACAGGGTTCTCTGGAAACACCATATATTTT.

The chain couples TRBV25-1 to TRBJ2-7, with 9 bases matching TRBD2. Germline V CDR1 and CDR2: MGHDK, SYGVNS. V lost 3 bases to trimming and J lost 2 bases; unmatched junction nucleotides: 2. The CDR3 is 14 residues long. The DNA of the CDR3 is TGTGCCAGCAGTGATGGACTAGCGCCCTACGAGCAGTACTTC. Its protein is CASSDGLAPYEQYF.

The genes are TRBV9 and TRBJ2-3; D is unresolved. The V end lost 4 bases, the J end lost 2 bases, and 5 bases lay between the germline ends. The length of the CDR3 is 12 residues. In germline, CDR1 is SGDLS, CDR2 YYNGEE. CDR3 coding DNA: TGTGCCAGCAGCCTAGTCACAGATACGCAGTATTTT. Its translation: CASSLVTDTQYF.

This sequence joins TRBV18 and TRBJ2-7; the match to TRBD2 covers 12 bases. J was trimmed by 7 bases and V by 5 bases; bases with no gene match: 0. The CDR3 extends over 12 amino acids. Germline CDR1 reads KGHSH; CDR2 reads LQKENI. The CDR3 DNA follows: TGTGCCAGCTCAGGGACTAGCGGGGAGCAGTACTTC. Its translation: CASSGTSGEQYF.

CDR3 DNA sequence: TGTGCCAGCAGTGGAGACGGGAGGACTGAAGCTTTCTTT. It is translated as CASSGDGRTEAFF. The chain carries TRBV25-1 and TRBJ1-1; D call uncertain. Trimming took off 4 bases at V and 5 bases at J, with 11 bases between the two ends. The germline CDR1 and CDR2 sequences are MGHDK and SYGVNS. The CDR3 consists of 13 residues.

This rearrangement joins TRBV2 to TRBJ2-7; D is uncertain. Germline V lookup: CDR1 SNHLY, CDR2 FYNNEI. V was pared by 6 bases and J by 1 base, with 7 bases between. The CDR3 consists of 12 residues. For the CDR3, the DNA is TGTGCCAGCAGGTCCAGTTCCTACGAGCAGTACTTC. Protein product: CASRSSSYEQYF.

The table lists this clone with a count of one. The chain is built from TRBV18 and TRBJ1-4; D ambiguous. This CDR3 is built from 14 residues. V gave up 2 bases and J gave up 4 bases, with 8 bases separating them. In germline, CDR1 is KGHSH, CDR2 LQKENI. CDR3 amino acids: CASSPSISNEKLFF. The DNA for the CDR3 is TGTGCCAGCTCACCATCCATTAGTAATGAAAAACTGTTTTTT.

The CDR3 nucleotides are TGTGCCAGTAGTATGGACAGGTGGGACTATGGCTACACCTTC. Protein: CASSMDRWDYGYTF. V gene TRBV19 combines with J gene TRBJ1-2, with 7 bases matching TRBD1. The V gene's germline CDR1 is LNHDA and CDR2 SQIVND (reference sequence). J gave up 3 bases and V 3 bases, and 4 bases lay outside the gene matches. The CDR3 runs to 14 residues.

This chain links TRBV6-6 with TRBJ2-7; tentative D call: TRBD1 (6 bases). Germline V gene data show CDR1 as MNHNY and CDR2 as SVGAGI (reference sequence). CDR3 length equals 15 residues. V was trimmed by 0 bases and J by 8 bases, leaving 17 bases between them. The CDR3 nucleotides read TGTGCCAGCAGTTACTCGGTTTCAGGGGATATTCAGCAGTACTTC. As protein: CASSYSVSGDIQQYF.

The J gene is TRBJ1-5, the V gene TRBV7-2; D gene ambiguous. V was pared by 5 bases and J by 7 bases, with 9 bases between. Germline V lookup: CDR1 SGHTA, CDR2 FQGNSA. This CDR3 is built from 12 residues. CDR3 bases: TGTGCCAGCAGCCAAGGGTGGCAGCCCCAGCATTTT. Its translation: CASSQGWQPQHF.

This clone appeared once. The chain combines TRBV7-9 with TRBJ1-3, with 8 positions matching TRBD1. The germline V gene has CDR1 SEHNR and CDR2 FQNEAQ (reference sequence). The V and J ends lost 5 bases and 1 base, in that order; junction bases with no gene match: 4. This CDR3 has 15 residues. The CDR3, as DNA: TGTGCCAGCAGCCGCCAGGGGGCTTCTGGAAACACCATATATTTT. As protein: CASSRQGASGNTIYF.

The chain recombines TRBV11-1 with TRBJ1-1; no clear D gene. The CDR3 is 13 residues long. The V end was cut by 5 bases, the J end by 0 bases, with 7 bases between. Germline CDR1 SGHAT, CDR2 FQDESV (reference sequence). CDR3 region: CASSPQVNTEAFF. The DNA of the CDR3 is TGTGCCAGCAGCCCACAAGTGAACACTGAAGCTTTCTTT.

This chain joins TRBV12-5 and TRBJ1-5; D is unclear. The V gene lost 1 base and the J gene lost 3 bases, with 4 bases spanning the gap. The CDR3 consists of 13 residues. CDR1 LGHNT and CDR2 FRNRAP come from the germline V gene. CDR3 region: CASGLGHNQPQHF. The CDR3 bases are TGTGCTAGTGGTTTGGGACACAATCAGCCCCAGCATTTT. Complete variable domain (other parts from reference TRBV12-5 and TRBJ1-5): DARVTQTPRHKVTEMGQEVTMRCQPILGHNTVFWYRQTMMQGLELLAYFRNRAPLDDSGMPKDRFSAEMPDATLATLKIQPSEPRDSAVYFCASGLGHNQPQHFGDGTRLSIL.

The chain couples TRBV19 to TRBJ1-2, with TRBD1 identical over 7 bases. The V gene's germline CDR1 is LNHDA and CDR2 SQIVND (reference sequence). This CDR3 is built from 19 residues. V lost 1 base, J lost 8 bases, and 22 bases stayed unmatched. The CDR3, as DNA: TGTGCCAGTAGTATAGTTAGGACAGGTGGAACCCACCCTGCAGGAGGCTACACCTTC. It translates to CASSIVRTGGTHPAGGYTF.

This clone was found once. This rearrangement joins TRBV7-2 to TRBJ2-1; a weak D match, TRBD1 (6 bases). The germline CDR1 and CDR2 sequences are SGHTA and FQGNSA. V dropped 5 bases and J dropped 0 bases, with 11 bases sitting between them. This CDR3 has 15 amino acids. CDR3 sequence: CASSARDNSYNEQFF. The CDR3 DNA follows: TGTGCCAGCAGCGCCCGGGACAACTCCTACAATGAGCAGTTCTTC.

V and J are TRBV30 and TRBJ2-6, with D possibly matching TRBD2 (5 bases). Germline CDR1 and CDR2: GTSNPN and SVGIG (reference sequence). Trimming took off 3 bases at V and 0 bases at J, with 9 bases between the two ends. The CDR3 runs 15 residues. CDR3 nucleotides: TGTGCCTGGAGAACTAGTTCCTCTGGGGCCAACGTCCTGACTTTC. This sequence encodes CAWRTSSSGANVLTF.

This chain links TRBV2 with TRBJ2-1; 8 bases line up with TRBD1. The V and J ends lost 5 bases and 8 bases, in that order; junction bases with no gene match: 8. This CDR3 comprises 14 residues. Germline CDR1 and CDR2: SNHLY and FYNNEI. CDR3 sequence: CASSQDREQHEQFF. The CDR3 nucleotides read TGTGCCAGCAGTCAGGACAGGGAGCAACATGAGCAGTTCTTC.

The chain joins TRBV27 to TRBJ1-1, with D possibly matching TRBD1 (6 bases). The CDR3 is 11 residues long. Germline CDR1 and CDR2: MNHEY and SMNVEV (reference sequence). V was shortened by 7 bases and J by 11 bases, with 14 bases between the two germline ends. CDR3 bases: TGTGCCAGCAAGGGACATTTCAGGGCTTTCTTT. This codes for CASKGHFRAFF.

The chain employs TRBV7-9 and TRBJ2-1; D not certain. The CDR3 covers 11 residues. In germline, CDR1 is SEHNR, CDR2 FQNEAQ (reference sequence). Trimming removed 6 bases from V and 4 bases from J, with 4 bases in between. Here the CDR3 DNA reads TGTGCCAGCAGTATTTACAATGAGCAGTTCTTC. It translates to CASSIYNEQFF.

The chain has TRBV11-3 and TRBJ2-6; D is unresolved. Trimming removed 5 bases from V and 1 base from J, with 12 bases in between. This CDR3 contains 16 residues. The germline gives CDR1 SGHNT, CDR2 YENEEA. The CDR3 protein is CASSPNTPSGANVLTF. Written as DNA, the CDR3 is TGTGCCAGCAGCCCAAATACCCCTTCTGGGGCCAACGTCCTGACTTTC.

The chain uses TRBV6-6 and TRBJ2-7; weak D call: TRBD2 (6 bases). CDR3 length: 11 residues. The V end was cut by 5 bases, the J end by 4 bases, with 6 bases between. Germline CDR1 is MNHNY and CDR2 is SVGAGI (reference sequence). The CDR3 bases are TGTGCCAGCAGTGGGAGGTACGAGCAGTACTTC. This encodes CASSGRYEQYF.

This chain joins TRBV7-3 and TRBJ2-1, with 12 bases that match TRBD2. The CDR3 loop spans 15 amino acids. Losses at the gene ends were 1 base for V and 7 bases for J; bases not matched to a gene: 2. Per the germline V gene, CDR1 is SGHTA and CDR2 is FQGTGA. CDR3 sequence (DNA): TGTGCCAGCAGCTTAATGACTAGCGGGAGAAATGAGCAGTTCTTC. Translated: CASSLMTSGRNEQFF.

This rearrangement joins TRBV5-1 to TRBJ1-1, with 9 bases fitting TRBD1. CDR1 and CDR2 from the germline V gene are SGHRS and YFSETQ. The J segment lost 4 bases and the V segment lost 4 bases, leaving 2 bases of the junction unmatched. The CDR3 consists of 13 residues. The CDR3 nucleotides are TGCGCCAGCAGCCCACAGGGGGCCACTGAAGCTTTCTTT. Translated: CASSPQGATEAFF. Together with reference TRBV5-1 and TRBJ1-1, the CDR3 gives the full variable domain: KAGVTQTPRYLIKTRGQQVTLSCSPISGHRSVSWYQQTPGQGLQFLFEYFSETQRNKGNFPGRFSGRQFSNSRSEMNVSTLELGDSALYLCASSPQGATEAFFGQGTRLTVV.

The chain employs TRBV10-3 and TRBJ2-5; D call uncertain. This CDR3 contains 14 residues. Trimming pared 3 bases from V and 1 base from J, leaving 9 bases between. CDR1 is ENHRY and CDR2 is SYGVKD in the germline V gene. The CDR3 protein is CAISDRTSQETQYF. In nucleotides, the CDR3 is TGTGCCATCAGTGACAGGACGTCCCAAGAGACCCAGTACTTC.

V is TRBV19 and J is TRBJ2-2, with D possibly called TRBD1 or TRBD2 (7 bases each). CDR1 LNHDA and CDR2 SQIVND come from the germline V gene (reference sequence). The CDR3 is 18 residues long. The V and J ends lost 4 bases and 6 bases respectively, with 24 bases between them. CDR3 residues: CASSTPPRRQGGAGELFF. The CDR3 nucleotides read TGTGCCAGTAGTACCCCACCCCGGCGACAGGGAGGGGCCGGGGAGCTGTTTTTT.